The 30 T cell receptor beta chains below come from one sample, sequenced in a study of blood T cell repertoires in COVID-19. Libraries were prepared by immunoSEQ multiplex PCR; TCRdb keeps only in-frame clonotypes and omits some of them. The sample has 100,000 or so clones; approximately 89% are singletons. Input material: peripheral blood. Source of these receptors: a woman under 40 with acute or convalescent COVID-19.

The J gene is TRBJ1-5, the V gene TRBV6-5, with D hard to call. Germline CDR1 reads MNHEY; CDR2 reads SVGAGI. CDR3 length: 14 residues. V shed 6 bases and J shed 0 bases, with 9 bases lying between them. The CDR3 DNA reads as TGTGCCAGCAGGGTTCGGGATAGCAATCAGCCCCAGCATTTT. This gives the protein CASRVRDSNQPQHF.

CDR3: CASSRPGQEAGELFF. CDR3 bases: TGCGCCAGCAGCCGTCCGGGACAGGAGGCCGGGGAGCTGTTTTTT. This chain links TRBV4-1 with TRBJ2-2, with 8 bases identical to TRBD1. The CDR3 is 15 residues long. J gave up 6 bases and V 4 bases, and 7 bases lay outside the gene matches. Germline lookup yields CDR1 MGHRA and CDR2 YSYEKL.

The chain couples TRBV11-2 to TRBJ1-6; D call uncertain. V was trimmed by 3 bases and J by 14 bases, leaving 11 bases between them. The CDR3 length is 12 residues. Germline V gene sequence: CDR1 SGHAT, CDR2 FQNNGV. In nucleotides, the CDR3 is TGTGCCAGCAGCTTTAGCGTTAGGACCCTCCACTTT. Its translation is CASSFSVRTLHF.

This rearrangement joins TRBV18 to TRBJ1-3, with 7 bases matching TRBD1. V lost 3 bases to trimming and J lost 1 base; unmatched junction nucleotides: 9. Germline V gene lookup returns CDR1 KGHSH and CDR2 LQKENI. The CDR3 contains 17 residues. CDR3 amino acids: CASSPYDREHSGNTIYF. In DNA, the CDR3 is TGTGCCAGCTCACCTTACGACAGGGAGCATTCTGGAAACACCATATATTTT.

The chain uses TRBV6-4 and TRBJ2-1; TRBD2 aligns across 9 bases. Germline CDR1 MRHNA, CDR2 SNTAGT. The CDR3 is 16 residues long. J lost 2 bases, V lost 0 bases, and 2 bases had no gene match. The CDR3, as DNA: TGTGCCAGCAGTGACTCGCGGGGGGGCCCCTACAATGAGCAGTTCTTC. It specifies CASSDSRGGPYNEQFF.

The CDR3 coding sequence is TGCGCCAGCAGCTTGGTCGACAGGGACGGAGAGACCCAGTACTTC. Its translation is CASSLVDRDGETQYF. The chain is built from TRBV5-1 and TRBJ2-5, with 7 bases lining up with TRBD1. V was clipped by 0 bases and J by 4 bases; unmatched bases: 6. This CDR3 is built from 15 residues. Germline V gives CDR1 SGHRS, CDR2 YFSETQ.

The chain has TRBV14 and TRBJ2-4; tentatively, D is TRBD2 (6 bases). Germline V gene sequence: CDR1 SGHDN, CDR2 FVKESK. Trimming stripped 6 bases from V and 1 base from J, with 19 bases between. CDR3 size: 17 residues. The CDR3 sequence: CASSDTRAGNAKNIQYF. The CDR3 nucleotides are TGTGCCAGCAGTGACACTCGGGCGGGGAACGCCAAAAACATTCAGTACTTC.

J is TRBJ1-1 and V is TRBV5-4; D ambiguous. Trimming pared 3 bases from V and 7 bases from J, leaving 13 bases between. Germline V gene lookup returns CDR1 SGHNT and CDR2 YYREEE (reference sequence). This CDR3 region has 13 residues. The CDR3 nucleotides read TGTGCCAGCAGCTATGGAGAGGGTGGTGAAGCTTTCTTT. Encoded protein: CASSYGEGGEAFF.

V gene TRBV27 combines with J gene TRBJ2-1, with D possibly matching TRBD1 (5 bases). Trimming took 0 bases from V and 15 from J, leaving 15 bases between them. Germline lookup yields CDR1 MNHEY and CDR2 SMNVEV (reference sequence). The length of the CDR3 is 13 residues. CDR3 region: CASSLSRQNTLFF. The CDR3 DNA sequence: TGTGCCAGCAGTTTATCGAGACAGAATACTTTGTTCTTC.

J is TRBJ1-6 and V is TRBV24-1; 7 bases are shared with TRBD1. The CDR3 is made up of 16 amino acids. With 3 bases clipped from V and 7 bases from J, the junction kept 8 bases outside the gene matches. Germline loops: CDR1 KGHDR, CDR2 SFDVKD. The chain's CDR3 is CATSDLTGPSNSPLHF. The CDR3 DNA sequence: TGTGCCACCAGTGATCTGACAGGGCCCTCGAATTCACCCCTCCACTTT.

This chain links TRBV9 with TRBJ2-3; TRBD1 aligns across 11 bases. The junction had 12 bases not matched to a gene; V was cut back by 4 bases and J by 8 bases. This CDR3 has 16 residues. CDR1 and CDR2 from the germline V gene are SGDLS and YYNGEE. The CDR3 nucleotides are TGTGCCAGCAGCCCCGGACAGGGGGCCTCGGGGGTTACGCAGTATTTT. Protein sequence: CASSPGQGASGVTQYF.

The genes are TRBV25-1 and TRBJ1-2, with D unresolved. Germline CDR1 is MGHDK and CDR2 is SYGVNS. The CDR3 sequence is 14 residues long. The V and J ends lost 2 bases and 8 bases respectively, with 15 bases between them. This CDR3 reads CASSETPLGNGYTF. For the CDR3, the DNA is TGTGCCAGCAGTGAAACCCCACTCGGGAACGGCTACACCTTC.

This clone occurred once. This sequence joins TRBV5-1 and TRBJ1-5, with a weak D call TRBD1 (6 bases). Germline loops: CDR1 SGHRS, CDR2 YFSETQ. This CDR3 has 14 amino acids. Trimming took off 4 bases at V and 3 bases at J, with 11 bases between the two ends. In DNA, the CDR3 is TGCGCCAGCAGCACCGGACAGCCCAATCAGCCCCAGCATTTT. Amino acid sequence: CASSTGQPNQPQHF.

V gene TRBV11-3 combines with J gene TRBJ2-1, with 7 positions matching TRBD2. The CDR3 loop spans 18 amino acids. Germline lookup yields CDR1 SGHNT and CDR2 YENEEA. The V gene end was trimmed by 3 bases and the J gene end by 4 bases; junction bases not matched to a gene: 15. The CDR3 region has the DNA TGTGCCAGCAGCTTCCGCCGGCTTCGGGGGGTATTATACAATGAGCAGTTCTTC. Amino acid sequence: CASSFRRLRGVLYNEQFF.

The V gene is TRBV19, the J gene TRBJ2-2; 9 nucleotides match TRBD1. CDR3 length: 16 amino acids. Germline trimming cut 6 bases from V and 0 bases from J; bases unmatched to any gene: 5. CDR1 and CDR2 (germline): LNHDA, SQIVND (reference sequence). CDR3 DNA: TGTGCCAGTAGGACAGGGGGGCAAACGAACACCGGGGAGCTGTTTTTT. Its protein product is CASRTGGQTNTGELFF. Looking up the rest from reference TRBV19 and TRBJ2-2 gives the full variable domain: DGGITQSPKYLFRKEGQNVTLSCEQNLNHDAMYWYRQDPGQGLRLIYYSQIVNDFQKGDIAEGYSVSREKKESFPLTVTSAQKNPTAFYLCASRTGGQTNTGELFFGEGSRLTVL.

The chain recombines TRBV5-1 with TRBJ2-2; D possibly corresponds to TRBD1 (5 bases). With 0 bases removed from V and 2 bases from J, the gap between germline ends came to 8 bases. The CDR3 has 15 amino acids. The germline CDR1 and CDR2 sequences are SGHRS and YFSETQ. The CDR3 protein is CASSLVTANTGELFF. CDR3 nucleotide sequence: TGCGCCAGCAGCTTGGTGACAGCAAACACCGGGGAGCTGTTTTTT.

V gene TRBV5-8 combines with J gene TRBJ1-5; 8 bases are a match to TRBD1. Germline V lookup: CDR1 SGHTS, CDR2 YDEGEE. This CDR3 contains 14 residues. The V and J ends lost 6 bases and 5 bases, in that order; junction bases with no gene match: 7. Here the CDR3 reads CASTVSGGDQPQHF. CDR3 DNA: TGTGCCAGCACCGTATCAGGGGGCGATCAGCCCCAGCATTTT.

The chain links TRBV5-1 to TRBJ1-4; 11 nucleotides line up with TRBD1. This CDR3 has 16 amino acids. After removal of 5 bases from V and 8 bases from J, the junction contained 11 bases not matched to a gene. CDR1 and CDR2 from the germline V gene are SGHRS and YFSETQ. This chain's CDR3 is CASRPGQGAVREKLFF. The CDR3, as DNA: TGCGCCAGCAGACCCGGACAGGGGGCTGTTAGGGAAAAACTGTTTTTT.

CDR3 DNA sequence: TGTGCCAGCAGTAGCCGACAGGGCTACTATGGCTACACCTTC. Translation gives CASSSRQGYYGYTF. The chain joins TRBV28 to TRBJ1-2; TRBD1 agrees at 7 bases. This CDR3 has 14 amino acids. V lost 5 bases and J lost 3; bases outside the gene matches: 6. CDR1 is MDHEN, CDR2 SYDVKM, per germline.

The chain combines TRBV2 with TRBJ1-2, with TRBD1 as a possible D gene (6 bases). The V and J ends lost 5 bases and 1 base respectively, with 20 bases between them. This CDR3 spans 17 amino acids. CDR1 is SNHLY, CDR2 FYNNEI, per germline. Here the CDR3 reads CASSYRETRPVNYGYTF. Here the CDR3 DNA reads TGTGCCAGCAGTTACAGGGAGACCCGACCCGTTAACTATGGCTACACCTTC.

V is TRBV30 and J is TRBJ2-5, with D perhaps TRBD2 (6 bases). The ends were cut back, 3 bases at V and 4 bases at J, with 18 bases in the middle. The V gene's germline CDR1 is GTSNPN and CDR2 SVGIG (reference sequence). The CDR3 extends over 15 amino acids. The CDR3 DNA reads TGTGCCTGGAGCCCTGGGGTCGCGGGGACAGAGACCCAGTACTTC. This encodes CAWSPGVAGTETQYF. Combining the CDR3 with reference TRBV30 and TRBJ2-5 gives the whole variable domain SQTIHQWPATLVQPVGSPLSLECTVEGTSNPNLYWYRQAAGRGLQLLFYSVGIGQISSEVPQNLSASRPQDRQFILSSKKLLLSDSGFYLCAWSPGVAGTETQYFGPGTRLLVL.

This clone appeared a few times. The V and J genes are TRBV11-2 and TRBJ1-5, with D possibly TRBD1 on 5 matching bases. The V gene lost 1 base and the J gene lost 7 bases, with 8 bases spanning the gap. There are 13 residues in the CDR3. CDR1 SGHAT and CDR2 FQNNGV come from the germline V gene. The CDR3, as DNA: TGTGCCAGCAGCTTAGTCAGGGAACAGCCCCAGCATTTT. Encoded protein: CASSLVREQPQHF. The whole variable domain, remainder taken from reference TRBV11-2 and TRBJ1-5, is EAGVAQSPRYKIIEKRQSVAFWCNPISGHATLYWYQQILGQGPKLLIQFQNNGVVDDSQLPKDRFSAERLKGVDSTLKIQPAKLEDSAVYLCASSLVREQPQHFGDGTRLSIL.

This sequence joins TRBV7-8 and TRBJ2-2; no clear D gene. The CDR3 extends over 16 amino acids. Germline CDR1 reads SGHVS; CDR2 reads FQNEAQ. Trimming took 4 bases from V and 0 from J, leaving 12 bases between them. CDR3: CASSSFDSPNTGELFF. CDR3 sequence (DNA): TGTGCCAGCAGCTCCTTTGACTCACCGAACACCGGGGAGCTGTTTTTT.

The genes are TRBV28 and TRBJ1-2; 8 bases are shared with TRBD1. V gave up 11 bases and J gave up 3 bases; unmatched junction bases: 8. The germline V gene has CDR1 MDHEN and CDR2 SYDVKM. The CDR3 contains 13 residues. Here the CDR3 reads CAVQTGEDYGYTF. CDR3 DNA: TGTGCCGTACAGACAGGGGAAGACTATGGCTACACCTTC.

The chain carries TRBV5-1 and TRBJ1-2; 9 bases align to TRBD1. The V gene end was trimmed by 4 bases and the J gene end by 3 bases; junction bases not matched to a gene: 4. The CDR3 consists of 14 residues. Germline CDR1 is SGHRS and CDR2 is YFSETQ. The CDR3 here is CASSLDRGDYGYTF. The DNA for the CDR3 is TGCGCCAGCAGCCTGGACAGGGGAGACTATGGCTACACCTTC.

This chain joins TRBV10-3 and TRBJ2-7; TRBD1 aligns across 9 bases. Germline V CDR1 and CDR2: ENHRY, SYGVKD. V shed 7 bases, J shed 3 bases, and the junction held 7 bases outside the gene matches. The CDR3 loop spans 14 amino acids. The CDR3 DNA sequence: TGTGCCATCAAACCGACAGGGGGGGACTACGAGCAGTACTTC. It codes for CAIKPTGGDYEQYF.

The rearrangement links TRBV27 to TRBJ1-2; 9 nucleotides align to TRBD1. Germline V lookup: CDR1 MNHEY, CDR2 SMNVEV (reference sequence). With V trimmed by 0 bases and J by 2 bases, 7 bases remained unmatched. The CDR3 totals 17 residues. CDR3 loop: CASSLSTSGTGNYGYTF. The CDR3 DNA reads TGTGCCAGCAGTTTATCGACTTCCGGGACAGGGAACTATGGCTACACCTTC.

V usage is TRBV5-5 and J usage is TRBJ1-6, with D possibly being TRBD1 (6 bases). The CDR3 is 17 residues long. The germline V gene encodes CDR1 SGHKS and CDR2 YYEKEE (reference sequence). V was clipped by 0 bases and J by 7 bases, with 17 bases between them. CDR3 protein: CASSLEDGGRLNSPLHF. The CDR3 bases are TGTGCCAGCAGCTTGGAGGACGGGGGGCGCCTCAATTCACCCCTCCACTTT.

The V and J genes are TRBV5-4 and TRBJ1-1; D call uncertain. CDR1 SGHNT and CDR2 YYREEE come from the germline V gene (reference sequence). V dropped 0 bases and J dropped 3 bases, with 6 bases sitting between them. The CDR3 is 13 amino acids. The CDR3 nucleotides are TGTGCCAGCAGCTTGGAACGCGACACTGAAGCTTTCTTT. This encodes CASSLERDTEAFF.

The chain joins TRBV19 to TRBJ1-1; D may be TRBD1 (6 bases). CDR3 length: 15 residues. Germline lookup yields CDR1 LNHDA and CDR2 SQIVND (reference sequence). Trimming left V 6 bases short and J 0 bases short, with 14 bases between. The CDR3, as DNA: TGTGCCAGTAGATGGGACACCGCAATGAACACTGAAGCTTTCTTT. It encodes CASRWDTAMNTEAFF. The variable domain in full, completed from reference TRBV19 and TRBJ1-1, reads DGGITQSPKYLFRKEGQNVTLSCEQNLNHDAMYWYRQDPGQGLRLIYYSQIVNDFQKGDIAEGYSVSREKKESFPLTVTSAQKNPTAFYLCASRWDTAMNTEAFFGQGTRLTVV.